This passage covers 18 T cell receptor beta chains from one sample sequenced in a study of cytotoxic CD8 clonotypes in ibrutinib-treated CLL. Assay: immunoSEQ multiplex PCR; the TCRdb copy retains only in-frame clones and omits some. The sample lists some 200,000 clones, more than 70% occurring once. The sample consisted of PBMCs, taken after 12 months of ibrutinib treatment. Receptor source: a human donor with chronic lymphocytic leukemia.

This chain joins TRBV7-9 and TRBJ2-7; D might be TRBD2 (6 bases). The CDR3 sequence is 15 residues long. Germline V gene data show CDR1 as SEHNR and CDR2 as FQNEAQ (reference sequence). V lost 5 bases, J lost 0 bases, and 14 bases lay in between. In DNA, the CDR3 is TGTGCCAGCAGCCGAGCGCGGGGAAGCTCCTACGAGCAGTACTTC. Translated, it gives CASSRARGSSYEQYF. The variable domain in full, with the rest retrieved from reference TRBV7-9 and TRBJ2-7, is DTGVSQNPRHKITKRGQNVTFRCDPISEHNRLYWYRQTLGQGPEFLTYFQNEAQLEKSRLLSDRFSAERPKGSFSTLEIQRTEQGDSAMYLCASSRARGSSYEQYFGPGTRLTVT.

The DNA of the CDR3 is TGTGCCAGCAGTTACTCTGGGACAGCCAGTGGTGTCCAGTACTTC. Encoded protein: CASSYSGTASGVQYF. The chain couples TRBV6-5 to TRBJ2-4, with 7 bases matching TRBD1. The CDR3 consists of 15 residues. After removal of 0 bases from V and 13 bases from J, the junction contained 12 bases not matched to a gene. Germline V CDR1 and CDR2: MNHEY, SVGAGI.

V is TRBV11-2 and J is TRBJ2-3; 12 nucleotides line up with TRBD2. CDR1 SGHAT and CDR2 FQNNGV come from the germline V gene. The V segment lost 0 bases and the J segment 8 bases; nucleotides outside the gene matches: 9. The CDR3 spans 17 residues. CDR3 nucleotides: TGTGCCAGCAGCTTAGACGATTGGACTAGCGGGGCGCGTACGCAGTATTTT. It encodes CASSLDDWTSGARTQYF.

The chain joins TRBV5-8 to TRBJ1-5, with D unclear. V lost 4 bases, J lost 5 bases, and 10 bases lay in between. Per germline, CDR1 SGHTS and CDR2 YDEGEE. The CDR3 spans 13 residues. The CDR3 sequence is CASSPSDYQPQHF. For the CDR3, the DNA is TGTGCCAGCAGCCCATCTGATTATCAGCCCCAGCATTTT.

This rearrangement joins TRBV5-1 to TRBJ1-2; D gene ambiguous. Germline values: CDR1 SGHRS, CDR2 YFSETQ. The CDR3 covers 15 residues. Trimming stripped 5 bases from V and 6 bases from J, with 20 bases between. This CDR3 is CASREEVQRSDGYTF. CDR3 in DNA: TGCGCCAGCAGAGAAGAAGTCCAAAGATCTGATGGCTACACCTTC.

A few counts support this clone. The chain couples TRBV27 to TRBJ1-2; TRBD1 might be the D (6 bases). CDR1 and CDR2 (germline): MNHEY, SMNVEV (reference sequence). The CDR3 is 11 amino acids. The ends were cut back, 7 bases at V and 9 bases at J, with 12 bases in the middle. CDR3: CASIHQGSYTF. In DNA form, the CDR3 reads TGTGCCAGCATCCATCAGGGGAGCTACACCTTC.

The gene calls are TRBV7-9 and TRBJ2-1; TRBD2 matches 10 bases. CDR1 and CDR2 from the germline V gene are SEHNR and FQNEAQ (reference sequence). The CDR3 has 15 amino acids. The V gene end was trimmed by 5 bases and the J gene end by 5 bases; junction bases not matched to a gene: 6. CDR3 in DNA: TGTGCCAGCAGCCCCCGGACTAGCGGACACAATGAGCAGTTCTTC. Translated, it gives CASSPRTSGHNEQFF. Variable domain in full (rest from reference TRBV7-9 and TRBJ2-1): DTGVSQNPRHKITKRGQNVTFRCDPISEHNRLYWYRQTLGQGPEFLTYFQNEAQLEKSRLLSDRFSAERPKGSFSTLEIQRTEQGDSAMYLCASSPRTSGHNEQFFGPGTRLTVL.

The sample holds a few counts of this clone. This chain links TRBV6-6 with TRBJ2-5; D uncertain. The CDR3 is 15 residues long. Germline V gene lookup returns CDR1 MNHNY and CDR2 SVGAGI (reference sequence). V lost 6 bases and J lost 3, with 17 bases in between. CDR3 sequence reads: CASSHSLRSKETQYF. The DNA of the CDR3 is TGTGCCAGCAGCCACAGTCTCCGGTCTAAAGAGACCCAGTACTTC.

This clone was observed a single time. The chain carries TRBV7-9 and TRBJ1-2, with D possibly TRBD1 on 5 matching bases. The germline V gene has CDR1 SEHNR and CDR2 FQNEAQ (reference sequence). V gave up 4 bases and J gave up 5 bases, with 14 bases separating them. The length of the CDR3 is 14 residues. In nucleotides, the CDR3 is TGTGCCAGCAGCTCCTCGGGACGGAGTTATGGCTACACCTTC. This sequence encodes CASSSSGRSYGYTF.

As concerns this clone: Other DNA sequences from this sample encode an identical CDR3 as well. V gene TRBV4-2 combines with J gene TRBJ2-1; possible D gene TRBD2, 6 bases. The V and J ends lost 1 base and 0 bases respectively, with 7 bases between them. Germline lookup yields CDR1 LGHNA and CDR2 YNFKEQ. The CDR3 contains 15 residues. Here the CDR3 DNA reads TGTGCCAGCAGCCAAGTGGGGGGCTCCTACAATGAGCAGTTCTTC. Encoded protein: CASSQVGGSYNEQFF.

The chain joins TRBV7-3 to TRBJ2-5; 8 bases are a match to TRBD2. Per germline, CDR1 SGHTA and CDR2 FQGTGA. The CDR3 spans 16 residues. J gave up 0 bases and V 5 bases, and 8 bases lay outside the gene matches. This CDR3 is CASSRHSGDHQETQYF. In nucleotides, the CDR3 is TGTGCCAGCAGCCGCCATAGCGGGGACCACCAAGAGACCCAGTACTTC.

This clone was seen more than once but under ten times. The rearrangement links TRBV18 to TRBJ2-5; D is undetermined. This CDR3 spans 11 amino acids. CDR1 is KGHSH, CDR2 LQKENI, per germline. V lost 5 bases and J 1 base, leaving 2 bases between the germline ends. The CDR3 protein is CASSTQETQYF. The CDR3 DNA reads as TGTGCCAGCTCAACCCAAGAGACCCAGTACTTC.

The V call is TRBV15, the J call TRBJ1-5; 7 bases agree with TRBD1. The CDR3 totals 15 residues. V was clipped by 7 bases and J by 4 bases; unmatched bases: 10. The germline gives CDR1 LNHNV, CDR2 YYDKDF (reference sequence). CDR3 sequence (DNA): TGTGCCACCAAGGCCGACAGGGTTCGTAATCAGCCCCAGCATTTT. Its translation: CATKADRVRNQPQHF.

This clone showed up just a few times. V is TRBV5-4 and J is TRBJ1-5; no clear D gene. The CDR3 has 13 amino acids. CDR1 and CDR2 from the germline V gene are SGHNT and YYREEE (reference sequence). V lost 0 bases and J 10 bases, leaving 11 bases between the germline ends. The CDR3 DNA reads TGTGCCAGCAGCTTGGACGCCGGTGGACCCCAGCATTTT. It specifies CASSLDAGGPQHF.

The V and J genes are TRBV11-2 and TRBJ2-7; D is perhaps TRBD2 (6 bases). Germline V CDR1 and CDR2: SGHAT, FQNNGV. The V end lost 5 bases, the J end lost 3 bases, and 20 bases lay between the germline ends. This CDR3 is built from 16 residues. Here the CDR3 reads CASSPLSGDVYYEQYF. DNA of the CDR3: TGTGCCAGCAGCCCTCTCTCGGGAGACGTCTACTACGAGCAGTACTTC.

V and J are TRBV5-6 and TRBJ2-7; D gene ambiguous. The length of the CDR3 is 15 residues. The V and J ends lost 0 bases and 3 bases respectively, with 13 bases between them. CDR1 and CDR2 from the germline V gene are SGHDT and YYEEEE. In DNA, the CDR3 is TGTGCCAGCAGCTTGGGTCCAGCTCTCCTCTACGAGCAGTACTTC. This translates into CASSLGPALLYEQYF.

This chain joins TRBV6-5 and TRBJ1-1; a weak D match, TRBD1 (6 bases). From germline, CDR1 is MNHEY and CDR2 SVGAGI. The V end was cut by 6 bases, the J end by 1 base, with 6 bases between. The CDR3 is made up of 12 amino acids. The CDR3 DNA follows: TGTGCCAGCAGGACAGGGAACACTGAAGCTTTCTTT. Amino acids: CASRTGNTEAFF.

CDR3 sequence: CASSLGQGVGGYTF. DNA for the CDR3: TGCGCCAGCAGCTTGGGGCAGGGAGTAGGCGGCTACACCTTC. The rearrangement links TRBV5-1 to TRBJ1-2; a possible D gene is TRBD1 (5 bases). This CDR3 spans 14 amino acids. Trimming took 0 bases from V and 8 from J, leaving 14 bases between them. CDR1 is SGHRS, CDR2 YFSETQ, per germline.